This T cell receptor (beta chain) was profiled in a study of blood T cell repertoires in COVID-19. Original processing methods: By means of reference gene primer amplification, nucleated cell counts were estimated. Sequenced by immunoSEQ multiplex PCR; TCRdb stores in-frame clones only, minus some. For V, J and clone size, that table is used; D and trimming come from the DNA. The sample consists of approximately 670,000 clones, just under 90% of them appearing once. Germline CDR1 is SEHNR and CDR2 is FQNEAQ (reference sequence). V shed 4 bases and J shed 7 bases, with 10 bases lying between them. The CDR3 length is 12 residues.

The sequence was obtained from a young woman with acute or convalescent COVID-19. The chain has TRBV7-9 and TRBJ1-2; a weak D match, TRBD1 (5 bases). The sequenced material came from peripheral blood. The CDR3 DNA reads TGTGCCAGCAGCTCGACAGATCGTGGCTACACCTTC. Translating gives CASSSTDRGYTF.